This passage covers 22 T cell receptor beta chains from one sample sequenced in a study of blood T cell repertoires in COVID-19 (dated by TCRdb to about 2020). Library creation used the immunoSEQ multiplex PCR assay. In its TCRdb copy, this immuneACCESS table keeps in-frame sequences only and misses some clones. Where compared with another copy, unresolved V genes explain less than half of these, and the others have no known cause. The sample includes around 150,000 clones, with about 77% observed a single time. Approximately 14% of the sample lies in the top ten. Sequenced material: peripheral blood. The source is a woman of 80 years or more with acute or convalescent COVID-19.

J is TRBJ1-1 and V is TRBV29-1, with D possibly matching TRBD1 (6 bases). Trimming left V 8 bases short and J 6 bases short, with 16 bases between. In germline, CDR1 is SQVTM, CDR2 ANQGSEA. This CDR3 has 12 amino acids. The CDR3 here is CSYTGFGAEAFF. CDR3 bases: TGCAGCTATACAGGGTTTGGGGCTGAAGCTTTCTTT.

The rearrangement links TRBV18 to TRBJ2-7, with D unclear. The ends were cut back, 0 bases at V and 7 bases at J, with 7 bases in the middle. Germline V lookup: CDR1 KGHSH, CDR2 LQKENI. The CDR3 consists of 12 residues. Here the CDR3 reads CASSPPSREQYF. The CDR3 nucleotides are TGTGCCAGCTCACCACCGAGTCGTGAGCAGTACTTC.

This clone showed up just a few times. The J gene is TRBJ2-2, the V gene TRBV19; D is perhaps TRBD1 (5 bases). CDR1 and CDR2 (germline): LNHDA, SQIVND (reference sequence). This CDR3 contains 14 residues. Trimming stripped 6 bases from V and 6 bases from J, with 14 bases between. The CDR3: CASRADSWSGELFF. Written as DNA, the CDR3 is TGTGCCAGTAGGGCCGACAGTTGGTCCGGGGAGCTGTTTTTT.

The chain employs TRBV2 and TRBJ1-2; maybe TRBD1 (6 bases). Trimming cost V 5 bases and J 2 bases, with 15 bases left between them. From germline, CDR1 is SNHLY and CDR2 FYNNEI. The CDR3 covers 15 residues. CDR3 nucleotides: TGTGCCAGCAGTCCCCAGGGAAGGGGGAACTATGGCTACACCTTC. This codes for CASSPQGRGNYGYTF.

The V gene is TRBV5-1, the J gene TRBJ1-1; D is undetermined. CDR1 and CDR2 (germline): SGHRS, YFSETQ. The CDR3 has 14 residues. V lost 2 bases to trimming and J lost 5 bases, with 13 bases between them. The CDR3 reads CASSFQGGSTEAFF. In DNA form, the CDR3 reads TGCGCCAGCAGCTTTCAAGGCGGTAGTACTGAAGCTTTCTTT. The variable domain in full, completed from reference TRBV5-1 and TRBJ1-1, reads KAGVTQTPRYLIKTRGQQVTLSCSPISGHRSVSWYQQTPGQGLQFLFEYFSETQRNKGNFPGRFSGRQFSNSRSEMNVSTLELGDSALYLCASSFQGGSTEAFFGQGTRLTVV.

The chain has TRBV5-4 and TRBJ1-5; D gene ambiguous. Trimming cost V 0 bases and J 7 bases, with 8 bases left between them. The CDR3 runs 13 residues. The germline V gene encodes CDR1 SGHNT and CDR2 YYREEE (reference sequence). CDR3 loop: CASSLDHRQPQHF. CDR3 sequence (DNA): TGTGCCAGCAGCTTGGATCACCGGCAGCCCCAGCATTTT.

V gene TRBV27 combines with J gene TRBJ2-3, with 9 nucleotides matching TRBD2. The CDR3 consists of 14 residues. CDR1 and CDR2 (germline): MNHEY, SMNVEV (reference sequence). Trimming at V came to 8 bases and at J to 5 bases, leaving 8 bases not matched to a gene. In nucleotides, the CDR3 is TGTGCCAGCGGGTTAGCGGGGGCCCGAGATACGCAGTATTTT. It is translated as CASGLAGARDTQYF.

The chain links TRBV27 to TRBJ2-3, with D possibly TRBD1 on 6 matching bases. With 6 bases removed from V and 2 bases from J, the gap between germline ends came to 18 bases. The CDR3 contains 16 residues. Germline values: CDR1 MNHEY, CDR2 SMNVEV (reference sequence). For the CDR3, the DNA is TGTGCCAGCAGCCCAAGGGGGTCGGCCCCCACAGATACGCAGTATTTT. It specifies CASSPRGSAPTDTQYF.

The CDR3 protein is CASSLARTSGRGRGTDTQYF. The CDR3 DNA sequence: TGTGCCAGCAGCTTAGCTCGGACTAGCGGGAGGGGGAGGGGCACAGATACGCAGTATTTT. The chain couples TRBV7-8 to TRBJ2-3, with 15 bases that match TRBD2. Germline CDR1 SGHVS, CDR2 FQNEAQ. The CDR3 length is 20 residues. The trim removed 0 bases at V and 1 base at J, leaving 8 bases unmatched.

The chain links TRBV27 to TRBJ1-2; 7 bases line up with TRBD1. This CDR3 comprises 13 residues. Germline V gene lookup returns CDR1 MNHEY and CDR2 SMNVEV (reference sequence). J lost 8 bases, V lost 6 bases, and 9 bases had no gene match. As DNA, the CDR3 is TGTGCCAGCAGCCGCCGACAGGGTGAGGGCTACACCTTC. Encoded protein: CASSRRQGEGYTF.

This chain uses TRBV7-8 with TRBJ2-2; the D gene is possibly TRBD1 (6 bases). The CDR3 has 15 amino acids. Germline V CDR1 and CDR2: SGHVS, FQNEAQ. V dropped 0 bases and J dropped 1 base, with 6 bases sitting between them. CDR3 in DNA: TGTGCCAGCAGCTTAGCACAGGGGAACACCGGGGAGCTGTTTTTT. It translates to CASSLAQGNTGELFF. Based on the CDR3 plus reference TRBV7-8 and TRBJ2-2, the full variable domain is GAGVSQSPRYKVAKRGQDVALRCDPISGHVSLFWYQQALGQGPEFLTYFQNEAQLDKSGLPSDRFFAERPEGSVSTLKIQRTQQEDSAVYLCASSLAQGNTGELFFGEGSRLTVL.

The chain employs TRBV2 and TRBJ1-3; maybe TRBD1 (5 bases). Trimming pared 1 base from V and 4 bases from J, leaving 11 bases between. Germline V CDR1 and CDR2: SNHLY, FYNNEI. There are 15 residues in the CDR3. The CDR3 DNA is TGTGCCAGCAGTGAAGTAGGGTCAGGGGGAAACACCATATATTTT. Translating it yields CASSEVGSGGNTIYF.

V and J are TRBV7-2 and TRBJ2-7; the match to TRBD2 covers 9 bases. The CDR3 is 14 residues long. V gave up 7 bases and J gave up 2 bases; unmatched junction bases: 6. Germline V gives CDR1 SGHTA, CDR2 FQGNSA. CDR3 DNA: TGTGCCAGCATTCCTATAGCGGGGGCCTACGAGCAGTACTTC. Its protein is CASIPIAGAYEQYF.

In nucleotides, the CDR3 is TGTGCCAGCAACACCTCCGGGACAGGGTCTTCACCCCTCCACTTT. Protein product: CASNTSGTGSSPLHF. The chain combines TRBV28 with TRBJ1-6, with TRBD1 identical over 9 bases. The CDR3 spans 15 residues. V was pared by 7 bases and J by 9 bases, with 10 bases of the junction left unmatched. Germline CDR1 MDHEN, CDR2 SYDVKM.

The chain employs TRBV6-6 and TRBJ1-1, with a weak D call TRBD1 (6 bases). CDR1 MNHNY and CDR2 SVGAGI come from the germline V gene (reference sequence). The V and J ends lost 4 bases and 1 base respectively, with 10 bases between them. The CDR3 runs 14 residues. CDR3 coding DNA: TGTGCCAGCAGTTCCTGGACAGCGAACACTGAAGCTTTCTTT. Protein sequence: CASSSWTANTEAFF.

The chain combines TRBV28 with TRBJ1-5, with a tentative D call TRBD1 (6 bases). Per the germline V gene, CDR1 is MDHEN and CDR2 is SYDVKM. The CDR3 covers 15 residues. Trimming took 5 bases from V and 3 from J, leaving 14 bases between them. CDR3 protein: CASSAPTGNNQPQHF. The CDR3, as DNA: TGTGCCAGCAGTGCCCCTACAGGGAACAATCAGCCCCAGCATTTT.

The chain uses TRBV6-5 and TRBJ2-7, with TRBD2 as a possible D gene (5 bases). Germline CDR1 MNHEY, CDR2 SVGAGI. The CDR3 runs to 16 residues. V dropped 0 bases and J dropped 0 bases, with 12 bases sitting between them. Here the CDR3 reads CASSYSALGRSYEQYF. The CDR3 DNA is TGTGCCAGCAGTTACTCGGCACTAGGGCGCTCCTACGAGCAGTACTTC.

Notes on this clone: One end of the junction fails to match germline, which may point to a read error. This sequence joins TRBV19 and TRBJ2-5; 9 nucleotides match TRBD1. CDR3 length: 14 amino acids. Germline CDR1 LNHDA, CDR2 SQIVND (reference sequence). In DNA form, the CDR3 reads TGTGCCAGCAGTAGGGGACAGGGTCTCGAGACCCAGTACTTC. Protein sequence: CASSRGQGLETQYF.

This clone was detected a few times. The V gene is TRBV5-4, the J gene TRBJ2-1; 7 bases map to TRBD2. Germline V CDR1 and CDR2: SGHNT, YYREEE (reference sequence). J lost 1 base, V lost 0 bases, and 7 bases had no gene match. This CDR3 spans 17 amino acids. The CDR3 loop is CASSLGNTGGSYNEQFF. CDR3 coding DNA: TGTGCCAGCAGCTTGGGTAATACCGGGGGGTCCTACAATGAGCAGTTCTTC.

This chain links TRBV5-1 with TRBJ2-7, with 11 bases identical to TRBD2. Germline CDR1 reads SGHRS; CDR2 reads YFSETQ. This CDR3 contains 15 residues. The J segment lost 3 bases and the V segment lost 4 bases, leaving 6 bases of the junction unmatched. In DNA form, the CDR3 reads TGCGCCAGCAGCGCAACCGGGACTAGCGGCTACGAGCAGTACTTC. Amino acid sequence: CASSATGTSGYEQYF.

This clone was seen more than once but under ten times. V and J are TRBV18 and TRBJ1-2; perhaps TRBD1 as D (6 bases). V lost 0 bases, J lost 3 bases, and 11 bases lay in between. Germline-derived CDR1 and CDR2 are KGHSH and LQKENI. The CDR3 consists of 15 residues. The CDR3 protein is CASSPPNRADYGYTF. The CDR3 region has the DNA TGTGCCAGCTCACCACCGAACAGGGCTGACTATGGCTACACCTTC.

The gene calls are TRBV5-1 and TRBJ2-1; 12 bases agree with TRBD2. Trimming cost V 1 base and J 0 bases; bases outside gene matches: 11. The CDR3 extends over 20 amino acids. In germline, CDR1 is SGHRS, CDR2 YFSETQ. CDR3: CASSLLPLAGGPSSYNEQFF. In DNA, the CDR3 is TGCGCCAGCAGCTTGCTACCCCTAGCGGGAGGGCCAAGCTCCTACAATGAGCAGTTCTTC.